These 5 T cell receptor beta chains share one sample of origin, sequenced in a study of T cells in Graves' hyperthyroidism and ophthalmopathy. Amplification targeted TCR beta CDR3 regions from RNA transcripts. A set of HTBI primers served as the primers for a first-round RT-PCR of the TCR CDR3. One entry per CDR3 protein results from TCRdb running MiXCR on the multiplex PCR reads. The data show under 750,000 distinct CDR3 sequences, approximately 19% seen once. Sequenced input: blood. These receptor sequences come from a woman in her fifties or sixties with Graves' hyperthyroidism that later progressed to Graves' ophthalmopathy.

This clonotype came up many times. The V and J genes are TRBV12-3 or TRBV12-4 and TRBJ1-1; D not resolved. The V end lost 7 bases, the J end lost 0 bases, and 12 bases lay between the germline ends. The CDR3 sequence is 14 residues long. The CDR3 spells CASTKGTLNTEAFF. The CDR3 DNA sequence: TGTGCCAGCACCAAGGGCACTTTGAACACTGAAGCTTTCTTT.

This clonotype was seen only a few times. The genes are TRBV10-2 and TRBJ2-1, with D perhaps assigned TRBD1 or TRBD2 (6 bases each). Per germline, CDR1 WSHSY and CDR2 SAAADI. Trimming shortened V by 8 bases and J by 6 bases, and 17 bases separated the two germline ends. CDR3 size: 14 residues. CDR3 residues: CASCEGGGVNEQFF. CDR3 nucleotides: TGCGCCAGCTGCGAGGGGGGTGGGGTCAATGAGCAGTTCTTC.

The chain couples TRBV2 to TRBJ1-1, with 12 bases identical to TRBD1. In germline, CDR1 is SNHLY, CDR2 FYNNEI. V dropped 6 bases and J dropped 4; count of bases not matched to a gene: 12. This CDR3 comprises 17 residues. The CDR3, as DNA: TGTGCCAGCAGAGGGGGGACAGGGGGCAGCTGGGTCACTGAAGCTTTCTTT. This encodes CASRGGTGGSWVTEAFF.

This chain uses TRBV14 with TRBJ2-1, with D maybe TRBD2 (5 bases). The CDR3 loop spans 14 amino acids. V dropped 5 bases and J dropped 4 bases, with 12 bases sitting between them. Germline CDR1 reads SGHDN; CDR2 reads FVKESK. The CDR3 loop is CASSSFPGYNEQFF. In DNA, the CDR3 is TGTGCCAGCAGCTCATTCCCGGGGTACAATGAGCAGTTCTTC.

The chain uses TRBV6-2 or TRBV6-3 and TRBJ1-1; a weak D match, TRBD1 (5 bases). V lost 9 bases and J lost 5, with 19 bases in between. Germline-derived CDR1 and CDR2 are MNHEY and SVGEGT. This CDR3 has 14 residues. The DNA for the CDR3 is TGTGCCAGTTCAAGCCTCAGGGTATGGACTGAAGCTTTCTTT. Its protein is CASSSLRVWTEAFF.